This entry lists 17 T cell receptor beta chains sequenced from one sample in a study of CD8 T cells in ankylosing spondylitis. The antigens these receptors bind are not known. Whole-study findings and limits: One TCR beta motif, made up of roughly 8 highly homologous variants, appeared characteristic of ankylosing spondylitis blood.

MiXCR was run by TCRdb on the 5' RACE reads, yielding one entry per CDR3 protein. The sample yields a few hundred thousand distinct CDR3 sequences, 6% to 8% seen once. Specimen: blood, either unsorted or a sorted T cell fraction (not recorded which). Receptors were obtained from a male donor with ankylosing spondylitis.

In this sample, this clonotype turned up many times. The genes are TRBV4-3 and TRBJ2-1; the D is unclear. The CDR3 runs 13 residues. CDR1 is LGHNA, CDR2 YSLEER, per germline. Trimming removed 4 bases at V and 6 bases at J, with 10 bases between. CDR3 sequence (DNA): TGCGCCAGCAGCCGCGGAGTCGGCAATGAGCAGTTCTTC. This translates into CASSRGVGNEQFF.

This clonotype was observed many times. A junction end diverges from the germline sequence, so it may reflect a read error. This chain joins TRBV28 and TRBJ2-7, with a weak D call TRBD2 (6 bases). Germline CDR1 and CDR2: MDHEN and SYDVKM. CDR3 length: 14 residues. The CDR3 loop is CASSYVGDSNEQYF. The CDR3 DNA reads TGTGCCAGCAGTTACGTCGGGGACTCCAACGAGCAGTACTTC.

This clonotype was observed at least ten times. The chain links TRBV7-9 to TRBJ1-1, with D tentatively TRBD1 (6 bases). The V end was cut by 5 bases, the J end by 4 bases, with 11 bases between. There are 13 residues in the CDR3. Looked up from germline, CDR1 is SEHNR and CDR2 is FQNEAQ (reference sequence). The CDR3 loop reads CASSPRGITEAFF. The CDR3 DNA reads as TGTGCCAGCAGCCCTAGGGGGATCACTGAAGCTTTCTTT.

This clonotype was seen at least ten times. This chain uses TRBV29-1 with TRBJ2-7, with a weak D call TRBD1 (6 bases). This CDR3 spans 13 amino acids. Trimming pared 4 bases from V and 0 bases from J, leaving 10 bases between. Per germline, CDR1 SQVTM and CDR2 ANQGSEA. CDR3: CSVGRDNSYEQYF. The CDR3 DNA sequence: TGCAGCGTTGGCCGGGACAACTCCTACGAGCAGTACTTC.

The table lists this clonotype with a few counts. The chain couples TRBV6-2 or TRBV6-3 to TRBJ2-5, with D possibly called TRBD1 or TRBD2 (5 bases each). Germline CDR1 and CDR2: MNHEY and SVGEGT. The V end was cut by 2 bases, the J end by 3 bases, with 16 bases between. The CDR3 runs to 16 residues. The CDR3 nucleotides are TGTGCCAGCAGTTACACGGTCTGGGGACGGGAAGAGACCCAGTACTTC. Translation: CASSYTVWGREETQYF.

The chain combines TRBV4-2 with TRBJ2-3, with TRBD2 identical over 13 bases. J was trimmed by 1 base and V by 7 bases; bases with no gene match: 5. Germline values: CDR1 LGHNA, CDR2 YNFKEQ. CDR3 length: 16 amino acids. CDR3: CASNLGTSGGTDTQYF. The CDR3 coding sequence is TGTGCCAGCAACCTAGGGACTAGCGGGGGCACAGATACGCAGTATTTT.

V usage is TRBV6-5 and J usage is TRBJ2-1; D is uncertain. V lost 0 bases, J lost 7 bases, and 10 bases lay in between. The CDR3 consists of 14 residues. Per the germline V gene, CDR1 is MNHEY and CDR2 is SVGAGI. In DNA form, the CDR3 reads TGTGCCAGCAGTTACTCCCTTCAAGGTAATGAGCAGTTCTTC. It translates to CASSYSLQGNEQFF.

This clonotype has a count of ten or more. V usage is TRBV24-1 and J usage is TRBJ1-1, with a tentative D call TRBD1 (5 bases). Germline V gene sequence: CDR1 KGHDR, CDR2 SFDVKD. V lost 2 bases and J lost 6, with 6 bases in between. CDR3 length equals 12 residues. CDR3 region: CATSDSTAEAFF. In DNA form, the CDR3 reads TGTGCCACCAGTGATTCGACAGCTGAAGCTTTCTTT.

This clonotype came up a few times. This chain links TRBV4-1 with TRBJ2-1; 9 bases fit TRBD2. This CDR3 spans 16 amino acids. V dropped 0 bases and J dropped 10; count of bases not matched to a gene: 10. Germline lookup yields CDR1 MGHRA and CDR2 YSYEKL. The CDR3 DNA sequence: TGCGCCAGCAGCCAAGAGGCTAGCGGGACTTTAAGGGAGCAGTTCTTC. The encoded protein is CASSQEASGTLREQFF.

The chain recombines TRBV4-3 with TRBJ2-2, with 12 bases matching TRBD2. Looked up from germline, CDR1 is LGHNA and CDR2 is YSLEER. V trimming: 7 bases; J trimming: 4 bases; junction bases outside the gene matches: 7. The length of the CDR3 is 16 residues. The CDR3 here is CASNYASGRATGELFF. In nucleotides, the CDR3 is TGCGCCAGCAATTACGCTAGCGGGAGGGCCACCGGGGAGCTGTTTTTT.

This clonotype was seen at least ten times. The chain carries TRBV28 and TRBJ2-7; 12 nucleotides agree with TRBD2. V shed 10 bases, J shed 4 bases, and the junction held 5 bases outside the gene matches. The CDR3 loop spans 13 amino acids. Germline V gene data show CDR1 as MDHEN and CDR2 as SYDVKM. This chain's CDR3 is CAIRTSGIYEQYF. CDR3 nucleotide sequence: TGTGCCATCAGGACTAGCGGGATTTACGAGCAGTACTTC.

This clonotype was found many times. The chain carries TRBV7-2 and TRBJ2-2; D gene unclear. The CDR3 contains 13 residues. Per the germline V gene, CDR1 is SGHTA and CDR2 is FQGNSA. Trimming took 7 bases from V and 3 from J, leaving 9 bases between them. The CDR3 here is CASTLRDTGELFF. The DNA for the CDR3 is TGTGCCAGCACCCTAAGGGACACCGGGGAGCTGTTTTTT.

Ten or more counts support this clonotype. This sequence joins TRBV7-8 and TRBJ2-1; 14 nucleotides align to TRBD2. Germline V lookup: CDR1 SGHVS, CDR2 FQNEAQ. V lost 2 bases and J lost 10; bases outside the gene matches: 7. The CDR3 spans 16 residues. CDR3 bases: TGTGCCAGCAGCTTAATGACTAGCGGGGGGGAGGGGGAGCAGTTCTTC. Protein product: CASSLMTSGGEGEQFF.

The V call is TRBV7-3, the J call TRBJ2-2; no clear D gene. The ends were cut back, 6 bases at V and 4 bases at J, with 12 bases in the middle. There are 14 residues in the CDR3. The germline gives CDR1 SGHTA, CDR2 FQGTGA. Here the CDR3 reads CASRQANSTGELFF. CDR3 nucleotides: TGTGCCAGCAGACAAGCAAACTCCACCGGGGAGCTGTTTTTT.

This clonotype was detected ten times or more. The V gene is TRBV7-9, the J gene TRBJ2-3, with D uncertain. The CDR3 is 14 residues long. V was trimmed by 5 bases and J by 2 bases, leaving 11 bases between them. In germline, CDR1 is SEHNR, CDR2 FQNEAQ (reference sequence). Here the CDR3 DNA reads TGTGCCAGCAGCGCTTACCGGGCCACAGATACGCAGTATTTT. It translates to CASSAYRATDTQYF.

The table lists this clonotype with many counts. The chain links TRBV7-6 to TRBJ1-3; TRBD1 aligns across 9 bases. CDR3 size: 18 residues. Germline trimming cut 0 bases from V and 3 bases from J; bases unmatched to any gene: 9. CDR1 and CDR2 from the germline V gene are SGHVS and FNYEAQ. The CDR3 here is CASSLAGDREENGNTIYF. The CDR3 nucleotides are TGTGCCAGCAGCTTAGCGGGGGACAGGGAAGAAAATGGAAACACCATATATTTT.

This clonotype was seen ten or more times. DNA for the CDR3: TGCGCCAGCAGCCAAGACTCTCCATGGACAGGGGGAACAACTAATGAAAAACTGTTTTTT. Protein: CASSQDSPWTGGTTNEKLFF. This chain uses TRBV4-3 with TRBJ1-4, with 10 bases fitting TRBD1. V dropped 0 bases and J dropped 0; count of bases not matched to a gene: 10. Germline lookup yields CDR1 LGHNA and CDR2 YSLEER. The CDR3 totals 20 residues.